This passage covers 30 T cell receptor beta chains from one sample sequenced in a study of post-analysis software for immune sequencing data. Findings and caveats of the study: Patients showed TRBV5-6, TRBV5-1 and TRBV20-1 among a handful of TRBV segments more frequent than in controls.

Antigen specificity for these receptors is unknown. Libraries were made from TCR beta cDNA, and they carried unique molecular identifiers. TCRdb used MiXCR to reprocess the PCR reads, holding one entry per CDR3 protein. The sample includes around 250,000 distinct CDR3 sequences, around 34% of them seen just once. Sequences were obtained from blood. The receptor source for this set is a girl between 10 and 17 years old with multiple sclerosis.

The rearrangement links TRBV20-1 to TRBJ2-7; 10 positions agree with TRBD1. The CDR3 has 14 amino acids. The V and J ends lost 0 bases and 3 bases, in that order; junction bases with no gene match: 2. Germline V gene lookup returns CDR1 DFQATT and CDR2 SNEGSKA (reference sequence). This CDR3 is CSARDGQGVYEQYF. The CDR3 nucleotides are TGCAGTGCTAGAGATGGACAGGGGGTCTACGAGCAGTACTTC.

The sample holds a few counts of this clonotype. V is TRBV28 and J is TRBJ2-7; TRBD2 aligns across 12 bases. The V and J ends lost 8 bases and 9 bases, in that order; junction bases with no gene match: 14. The germline V gene has CDR1 MDHEN and CDR2 SYDVKM. CDR3 length equals 15 residues. CDR3 nucleotide sequence: TGTGCCAGCGGGAGTCGGCTAGCGGGAGGGGCCGGGCAGTACTTC. It yields the protein CASGSRLAGGAGQYF.

As for this clonotype: A much more abundant neighbour one base away suggests this may be a read error. V and J are TRBV29-1 and TRBJ2-3; D is perhaps TRBD1 (5 bases). The germline gives CDR1 SQVTM, CDR2 ANQGSEA. Trimming stripped 5 bases from V and 5 bases from J, with 17 bases between. The CDR3 is made up of 14 amino acids. The CDR3 bases are TGCAGCGTTATCAGGGTCGGGTCCGGAGATACGCAGTATTTT. This gives the protein CSVIRVGSGDTQYF.

V is TRBV28 and J is TRBJ2-3, with D tentatively TRBD1 (6 bases). Germline V gene data show CDR1 as MDHEN and CDR2 as SYDVKM. The V end lost 10 bases, the J end lost 1 base, and 15 bases lay between the germline ends. This CDR3 has 14 residues. CDR3 in amino acids: CANLTGYGTDTQYF. The CDR3 DNA sequence: TGTGCCAACTTAACAGGGTACGGCACAGATACGCAGTATTTT.

Comment on this clonotype: Just one base apart from a much larger clone, this may be a read error. The rearrangement links TRBV28 to TRBJ2-3; D is ambiguous. This CDR3 comprises 11 residues. The V gene's germline CDR1 is MDHEN and CDR2 SYDVKM. V lost 4 bases to trimming and J lost 5 bases, with 4 bases between them. The CDR3 spells CASSSKDTQYF. The DNA for the CDR3 is TGTGCCAGCAGTTCGAAAGATACGCAGTATTTT.

V is TRBV27 and J is TRBJ2-7, with TRBD1 identical over 7 bases. The V gene's germline CDR1 is MNHEY and CDR2 SMNVEV (reference sequence). Trimming cost V 5 bases and J 2 bases; bases outside gene matches: 6. There are 14 residues in the CDR3. CDR3 region: CASSETGTAYEQYF. As DNA, the CDR3 is TGTGCCAGCAGTGAGACCGGGACAGCCTACGAGCAGTACTTC.

A note on this clonotype: One end of the junction is discordant with germline, which a read error may explain. The genes are TRBV2 and TRBJ1-5, with D possibly matching TRBD1 (6 bases). The CDR3 runs to 15 residues. Germline lookup yields CDR1 SNHLY and CDR2 FYNNEI. This CDR3 is CASTEMSGGNQPQHF. CDR3 coding DNA: TGTGCCAGCACTGAAATGTCAGGGGGCAATCAGCCCCAGCATTTT.

In its sample, this clonotype was seen many times. This chain joins TRBV28 and TRBJ2-1; 9 bases align to TRBD2. CDR1 is MDHEN and CDR2 is SYDVKM in the germline V gene. With V trimmed by 5 bases and J by 10 bases, 18 bases remained unmatched. The CDR3 spans 17 residues. This CDR3 is CASSTPGLARDGGEQFF. The CDR3 nucleotides read TGTGCCAGCAGTACCCCGGGACTAGCTAGGGATGGAGGAGAGCAGTTCTTC.

This rearrangement joins TRBV4-1 to TRBJ2-3; 10 nucleotides match TRBD2. The CDR3 runs 17 residues. Trimming removed 4 bases from V and 0 bases from J; junction bases left unmatched: 7. Germline CDR1 is MGHRA and CDR2 is YSYEKL. The CDR3 sequence: CASSLRTSGGSTDTQYF. The CDR3 DNA sequence: TGCGCCAGCAGCCTCCGGACTAGCGGAGGTAGCACAGATACGCAGTATTTT.

The rearrangement joins TRBV7-3 to TRBJ1-2; 7 positions match TRBD1. The CDR3 sequence is 13 residues long. Trimming at V came to 2 bases and at J to 7 bases, leaving 4 bases not matched to a gene. Germline-derived CDR1 and CDR2 are SGHTA and FQGTGA. Here the CDR3 DNA reads TGTGCCAGCAGCTTAGACAGGGCGGCTGGCTACACCTTC. It translates to CASSLDRAAGYTF.

As regards this clonotype: It may be a read error: a sequence one base away is much more abundant. This chain connects TRBV20-1 to TRBJ2-3, with unresolved D. The CDR3 is 12 residues long. V gave up 0 bases and J gave up 2 bases, with 3 bases separating them. Germline-derived CDR1 and CDR2 are DFQATT and SNEGSKA (reference sequence). The CDR3 DNA sequence: TGCAGTGCTAGAGATCCCACAGATACGCAGTATTTT. Amino acid sequence: CSARDPTDTQYF.

This clonotype has a count of ten or more. CDR3 sequence: CASSYDWGISRTEAFF. The CDR3 DNA reads TGTGCCAGCAGTTACGACTGGGGCATTTCGAGAACTGAAGCTTTCTTT. V is TRBV6-5 and J is TRBJ1-1; tentatively, D is TRBD1 (5 bases). Germline loops: CDR1 MNHEY, CDR2 SVGAGI. With 2 bases removed from V and 5 bases from J, the gap between germline ends came to 18 bases. This CDR3 spans 16 amino acids.

Comment on this clonotype: Just one base apart from a much larger clone, this may be a read error. The chain is built from TRBV6-1 and TRBJ2-7; D is unresolved. Near its end, the DNA agrees better with TRBJ2-5, so the J call may be wrong. CDR1 is MNHNS, CDR2 SASEGT, per germline. The CDR3 covers 13 residues. Here the CDR3 DNA reads TGTGCCTGCAGTGGAGACATCCGAAAGACCCAGTACTTC. Translation: CACSGDIRKTQYF.

This chain uses TRBV6-6 with TRBJ2-5; D uncertain. The last part of the DNA fits TRBJ2-7 better; the J call may be wrong. The CDR3 totals 13 residues. The germline V gene encodes CDR1 MNHNY and CDR2 SVGAGI (reference sequence). The CDR3 here is CASSYDLEYEQYF. In DNA, the CDR3 is TGTGCCAGCAGTTACGACCTTGAATACGAGCAGTACTTC.

As regards this clonotype: A read error may be the cause here, since a much bigger clone is one base away. V and J are TRBV11-2 and TRBJ2-5; 8 nucleotides align to TRBD2. In germline, CDR1 is SGHAT, CDR2 FQNNGV. This CDR3 contains 16 residues. CDR3 nucleotides: TGTGTCAGCAGCTTAGGACCGGGACTAGGTCAAGAGACCCAGTACTTC. Protein: CVSSLGPGLGQETQYF.

The chain employs TRBV5-1 and TRBJ2-2, with D unresolved. V was trimmed by 9 bases and J by 2 bases, leaving 11 bases between them. CDR3 length: 13 residues. Germline lookup yields CDR1 SGHRS and CDR2 YFSETQ. The CDR3 reads CATHSTNTGELFF. CDR3 coding DNA: TGCGCCACCCATTCCACAAACACCGGGGAGCTGTTTTTT.

Turning to this clonotype: This clone may be a read error of a much larger clone one base away. The chain combines TRBV12-3 or TRBV12-4 with TRBJ1-2; weak D call: TRBD1 (5 bases). The CDR3 consists of 13 residues. Trimming pared 7 bases from V and 8 bases from J, leaving 17 bases between. CDR3 in amino acids: CASTAMGTRGYTF. In nucleotides, the CDR3 is TGTGCCAGCACCGCGATGGGGACGAGGGGCTACACCTTC.

The V call is TRBV2, the J call TRBJ1-3, with 8 nucleotides matching TRBD1. Germline lookup yields CDR1 SNHLY and CDR2 FYNNEI. V lost 5 bases, J lost 0 bases, and 6 bases stayed unmatched. This CDR3 is built from 16 residues. The DNA of the CDR3 is TGTGCCAGCAGTATACCAGGGGGCCTCTCTGGAAACACCATATATTTT. This translates into CASSIPGGLSGNTIYF. Full variable domain (outside the CDR3, taken from reference TRBV2 and TRBJ1-3): EPEVTQTPSHQVTQMGQEVILRCVPISNHLYFYWYRQILGQKVEFLVSFYNNEISEKSEIFDDQFSVERPDGSNFTLKIRSTKLEDSAMYFCASSIPGGLSGNTIYFGEGSWLTVV.

This clonotype was seen many times. This chain uses TRBV4-1 with TRBJ1-1; TRBD1 aligns across 10 bases. Trimming took 4 bases from V and 1 from J; bases not matched to a gene: 3. The CDR3 is 15 residues long. Per the germline V gene, CDR1 is MGHRA and CDR2 is YSYEKL. The CDR3 nucleotides read TGCGCCAGCAGCCTCGACAGGGGGCGGAACACTGAAGCTTTCTTT. Protein product: CASSLDRGRNTEAFF.

This clonotype was counted many times. The chain uses TRBV29-1 and TRBJ1-5; D ambiguous. Trimming took off 4 bases at V and 0 bases at J, with 7 bases between the two ends. This CDR3 region has 13 residues. Germline-derived CDR1 and CDR2 are SQVTM and ANQGSEA. The CDR3 sequence: CSVAPGSNQPQHF. The CDR3 coding sequence is TGCAGCGTTGCCCCGGGTAGCAATCAGCCCCAGCATTTT.

A remark on this clonotype: A much larger clone sits a single nucleotide away, making a read error possible. The chain has TRBV5-1 and TRBJ1-2; D gene unclear. The germline V gene has CDR1 SGHRS and CDR2 YFSETQ. CDR3 length: 14 amino acids. The ends were cut back, 7 bases at V and 1 base at J, with 14 bases in the middle. The CDR3 DNA reads as TGCGCCAGCGGCGCGGACGGAAGTAACTATGGCTACACCTTC. It encodes CASGADGSNYGYTF.

V and J are TRBV3-1 and TRBJ2-7; D gene unclear. The germline CDR1 and CDR2 sequences are LGHDT and YNNKEL (reference sequence). CDR3 length: 15 residues. Trimming left V 1 base short and J 2 bases short, with 12 bases between. In nucleotides, the CDR3 is TGTGCCAGCAGCCAAGCCGGACCCCCGACCTACGAGCAGTACTTC. Translation: CASSQAGPPTYEQYF.

In regard to this clonotype: A much bigger clone sits one base away, suggesting this may be a read error. The gene calls are TRBV4-1 and TRBJ2-5; possible D gene TRBD2, 7 bases. The ends were cut back, 4 bases at V and 11 bases at J, with 23 bases in the middle. In germline, CDR1 is MGHRA, CDR2 YSYEKL. The CDR3 has 15 residues. The CDR3 loop reads CASSLLLQGGYEQYF. DNA of the CDR3: TGCGCCAGCAGCCTGCTTCTACAGGGAGGGTATGAGCAGTACTTC.

With respect to this clonotype: A read error is possible here, since a much larger clone lies one base away. The chain couples TRBV5-1 to TRBJ1-6; 9 bases map to TRBD1. CDR3 size: 17 residues. Germline assignment: CDR1 SGHRS and CDR2 YFSETQ. This CDR3 reads CTSSPSGTGSYNSPLHF. Here the CDR3 DNA reads TGCACCAGCAGCCCGTCCGGGACAGGGTCCTATAATTCACCCCTCCACTTT.

About this clonotype: The germline gene is not matched at one end of the junction; a read error may be the cause. This sequence joins TRBV4-2 and TRBJ1-4, with TRBD1 identical over 11 bases. The germline V gene encodes CDR1 LGHNA and CDR2 YNFKEQ. The CDR3 length is 15 residues. DNA for the CDR3: TGTGCCGGCAGCCAGGGACAGGGGGTTAATGAAAAACTGTTTTTT. This sequence encodes CAGSQGQGVNEKLFF.

This clonotype was counted at least ten times. The chain employs TRBV7-9 and TRBJ1-4, with 7 bases aligning to TRBD1. Germline CDR1 reads SEHNR; CDR2 reads FQNEAQ (reference sequence). The CDR3 extends over 15 amino acids. V was pared by 5 bases and J by 7 bases, with 10 bases of the junction left unmatched. CDR3 sequence: CASSPGQAWGEKLFF. The CDR3 DNA is TGTGCCAGCAGCCCCGGACAGGCCTGGGGTGAAAAACTGTTTTTT.

This clonotype was seen many times. This chain joins TRBV12-3 or TRBV12-4 and TRBJ2-1; 12 bases line up with TRBD2. The CDR3 runs to 16 residues. The trim removed 6 bases at V and 7 bases at J, leaving 10 bases unmatched. The CDR3 region is CASSPLAGGVRNEQFF. In DNA, the CDR3 is TGTGCCAGCAGCCCACTAGCGGGGGGCGTGAGAAATGAGCAGTTCTTC.

This clonotype was counted many times. V is TRBV20-1 and J is TRBJ2-5; 11 bases match TRBD2. The CDR3 totals 16 residues. Unmatched junction bases numbered 8, after V lost 3 bases and J lost 2 bases. Germline V gene sequence: CDR1 DFQATT, CDR2 SNEGSKA (reference sequence). The CDR3 is CSARSLAGGVQETQYF. CDR3 bases: TGCAGTGCTAGGTCGCTAGCGGGGGGCGTGCAAGAGACCCAGTACTTC.

The CDR3 sequence is CASSLIGNTEAFF. The CDR3 DNA reads as TGTGCCAGCAGTCTAATCGGGAACACTGAAGCTTTCTTT. This rearrangement joins TRBV27 to TRBJ1-1; D not resolved. Germline-derived CDR1 and CDR2 are MNHEY and SMNVEV (reference sequence). Trimming shortened V by 5 bases and J by 1 base, and 8 bases separated the two germline ends. The CDR3 totals 13 residues.

V is TRBV13 and J is TRBJ2-2; a possible D gene is TRBD1 (6 bases). V lost 3 bases and J lost 2, with 10 bases in between. This CDR3 contains 15 residues. Germline V gene sequence: CDR1 PRHDT, CDR2 FYEKMQ (reference sequence). This chain's CDR3 is CASSFGTINTGELFF. The DNA for the CDR3 is TGTGCCAGCAGCTTCGGGACAATTAACACCGGGGAGCTGTTTTTT.